These 21 T cell receptor beta chains were sequenced from one sample in a study of CD4 T cells in relation to SARS-CoV-2 and coronaviruses. CD4+ T cells from unexposed donors were obtained before the COVID-19 pandemic (2011-2018). The cells were cultured for approximately ten days before CD4+ T cells were isolated. No antigen has been identified for these receptors. Sequenced by immunoSEQ multiplex PCR; TCRdb stores in-frame clones only, minus some. The repertoire holds 16,000 or so clones, with around 77% as singletons. The sequenced sample was CD4+ T cells from PBMCs, cultured in vitro. The receptors stem from a human donor in good health.

The chain is built from TRBV30 and TRBJ1-3; the D gene is possibly TRBD1 (6 bases). Between the trimmed V and J ends, which lost 3 bases and 5 bases, there was a span of 17 bases. CDR1 is GTSNPN, CDR2 SVGIG, per germline (reference sequence). The CDR3 spans 15 residues. CDR3 residues: CAWSETDSRRNTIYF. The CDR3 DNA is TGTGCCTGGAGCGAGACGGACAGTAGGCGAAACACCATATATTTT.

The chain combines TRBV25-1 with TRBJ2-7, with D tentatively TRBD1 or TRBD2 (6 bases each). V gave up 0 bases and J gave up 6 bases, with 9 bases separating them. The CDR3 covers 13 residues. Germline values: CDR1 MGHDK, CDR2 SYGVNS. CDR3 region: CASSEYGGREQYF. The CDR3 DNA is TGTGCCAGCAGTGAATATGGGGGGCGCGAGCAGTACTTC.

The rearrangement links TRBV12-5 to TRBJ2-7; 7 bases line up with TRBD1. The CDR3 consists of 17 residues. Per the germline V gene, CDR1 is LGHNT and CDR2 is FRNRAP. Trimming cost V 1 base and J 7 bases; bases outside gene matches: 16. Here the CDR3 reads CASGLDWDSLIRSEQYF. The CDR3 nucleotides are TGTGCTAGTGGTTTGGACTGGGACAGCCTTATTCGAAGTGAGCAGTACTTC.

J is TRBJ1-2 and V is TRBV11-2; possible D gene TRBD1, 5 bases. Deletions cut 3 bases from V and 8 bases from J, with 10 bases between. Germline loops: CDR1 SGHAT, CDR2 FQNNGV. The length of the CDR3 is 12 residues. The CDR3 here is CASSFEGNGYTF. CDR3 sequence (DNA): TGTGCCAGCAGCTTCGAGGGGAACGGCTACACCTTC.

Only a few counts were recorded for this clone. This chain joins TRBV15 and TRBJ1-5; unclear D gene. The germline V gene has CDR1 LNHNV and CDR2 YYDKDF (reference sequence). The CDR3 has 13 residues. The ends were cut back, 8 bases at V and 1 base at J, with 9 bases in the middle. The CDR3 sequence is CATGRGSNQPQHF. DNA of the CDR3: TGTGCCACCGGCCGAGGGAGCAATCAGCCCCAGCATTTT. The full variable domain, completed using reference TRBV15 and TRBJ1-5, is DAMVIQNPRYQVTQFGKPVTLSCSQTLNHNVMYWYQQKSSQAPKLLFHYYDKDFNNEADTPDNFQSRRPNTSFCFLDIRSPGLGDTAMYLCATGRGSNQPQHFGDGTRLSIL.

By proportion, this clone is large. This rearrangement joins TRBV12-5 to TRBJ2-5, with TRBD2 identical over 7 bases. With V trimmed by 0 bases and J by 5 bases, 6 bases remained unmatched. The CDR3 is made up of 15 amino acids. Looked up from germline, CDR1 is LGHNT and CDR2 is FRNRAP. CDR3 protein: CASGLVLAGVETQYF. CDR3 in DNA: TGTGCTAGTGGTTTGGTACTTGCGGGAGTGGAGACCCAGTACTTC.

This chain joins TRBV10-3 and TRBJ1-2, with D perhaps matching TRBD1 (6 bases). Germline V gene data show CDR1 as ENHRY and CDR2 as SYGVKD. This CDR3 comprises 16 residues. The V end lost 5 bases, the J end lost 0 bases, and 16 bases lay between the germline ends. CDR3 coding DNA: TGTGCCATCAGTCGTACGACAGGCCAAGCTAACTATGGCTACACCTTC. Amino acid sequence: CAISRTTGQANYGYTF.

The chain is built from TRBV28 and TRBJ2-5; D possibly corresponds to TRBD1 (6 bases). Per the germline V gene, CDR1 is MDHEN and CDR2 is SYDVKM. With 2 bases removed from V and 4 bases from J, the gap between germline ends came to 14 bases. This CDR3 spans 15 amino acids. CDR3 amino acids: CASSLRGQAVETQYF. CDR3 coding DNA: TGTGCCAGCAGTTTACGGGGACAAGCCGTAGAGACCCAGTACTTC.

The rearrangement links TRBV11-2 to TRBJ1-4, with 7 bases identical to TRBD1. The length of the CDR3 is 19 residues. The germline V gene encodes CDR1 SGHAT and CDR2 FQNNGV. The ends lost 4 bases at V and 0 bases at J; junction bases unmatched: 14. CDR3 protein: CASSSYLGTAIATNEKLFF. The CDR3 nucleotides read TGTGCCAGCAGCTCATACTTGGGGACAGCCATTGCAACTAATGAAAAACTGTTTTTT.

This chain uses TRBV7-8 with TRBJ2-5; no clear D gene. Germline V gene data show CDR1 as SGHVS and CDR2 as FQNEAQ. CDR3 length: 15 amino acids. With 1 base removed from V and 5 bases from J, the gap between germline ends came to 14 bases. CDR3 region: CASSLGTERRETQYF. Here the CDR3 DNA reads TGTGCCAGCAGCTTAGGGACGGAGAGAAGGGAGACCCAGTACTTC.

The genes are TRBV5-4 and TRBJ2-1; D not certain. The CDR3 is 13 amino acids. Trimming cost V 4 bases and J 5 bases, with 10 bases left between them. CDR1 and CDR2 from the germline V gene are SGHNT and YYREEE (reference sequence). The CDR3 protein is CASSQTLDNEQFF. CDR3 nucleotides: TGTGCCAGCAGCCAGACACTCGACAATGAGCAGTTCTTC.

Only a few counts were recorded for this clone. The rearrangement links TRBV5-5 to TRBJ2-3, with D uncertain. The CDR3 contains 15 residues. The germline V and J ends were trimmed by 0 bases and 6 bases, with 14 bases remaining between them. Germline CDR1 reads SGHKS; CDR2 reads YYEKEE (reference sequence). CDR3 in amino acids: CASSLGGILSDTQYF. The CDR3 DNA follows: TGTGCCAGCAGCTTGGGAGGTATACTCTCGGATACGCAGTATTTT. The full variable domain, its missing parts supplied by reference TRBV5-5 and TRBJ2-3, is DAGVTQSPTHLIKTRGQQVTLRCSPISGHKSVSWYQQVLGQGPQFIFQYYEKEERGRGNFPDRFSARQFPNYSSELNVNALLLGDSALYLCASSLGGILSDTQYFGPGTRLTVL.

V usage is TRBV9 and J usage is TRBJ2-3; no clear D. This CDR3 region has 15 residues. Trimming took off 1 base at V and 1 base at J, with 10 bases between the two ends. Per germline, CDR1 SGDLS and CDR2 YYNGEE. The CDR3 coding sequence is TGTGCCAGCAGCGTAAGCGTAATCGGCACAGATACGCAGTATTTT. It codes for CASSVSVIGTDTQYF.

This chain joins TRBV28 and TRBJ2-7; 7 positions match TRBD1. Germline CDR1 MDHEN, CDR2 SYDVKM. V lost 3 bases and J lost 3; bases outside the gene matches: 8. The CDR3 loop spans 15 amino acids. For the CDR3, the DNA is TGTGCCAGCAGTTTTCGGGCAGGGGGTTTCTACGAGCAGTACTTC. It specifies CASSFRAGGFYEQYF.

This clone came up once. The chain links TRBV5-4 to TRBJ2-5, with D tentatively TRBD1 (6 bases). Germline CDR1 and CDR2: SGHNT and YYREEE (reference sequence). Trimming took off 4 bases at V and 7 bases at J, with 17 bases between the two ends. The CDR3 covers 14 residues. DNA of the CDR3: TGTGCCAGCAGCGATCACAGGGCCTTGGGGACCCAGTACTTC. It is translated as CASSDHRALGTQYF.

V usage is TRBV10-1 and J usage is TRBJ2-3; D is ambiguous. The germline gives CDR1 WNHNN, CDR2 SYGVQD (reference sequence). V lost 2 bases, J lost 10 bases, and 13 bases lay in between. The CDR3 sequence is 13 residues long. The CDR3 bases are TGCGCCAGCAGTGAGGTTCGGGCAGGCCCGCAGTATTTT. This codes for CASSEVRAGPQYF.

This clone was seen only a few times. The chain combines TRBV29-1 with TRBJ2-2; D ambiguous. Germline V gene sequence: CDR1 SQVTM, CDR2 ANQGSEA. The CDR3 contains 12 residues. V was pared by 7 bases and J by 2 bases, with 8 bases between. The CDR3 coding sequence is TGCAGCGCAAAAGATAACACCGGGGAGCTGTTTTTT. Its translation is CSAKDNTGELFF.

CDR3 sequence: CASRKLGGNQPQHF. CDR3 bases: TGTGCCAGCAGGAAACTAGGGGGCAATCAGCCCCAGCATTTT. This chain uses TRBV6-6 with TRBJ1-5; tentative D call: TRBD1 (5 bases). In germline, CDR1 is MNHNY, CDR2 SVGAGI (reference sequence). The CDR3 runs 14 residues. Trimming left V 6 bases short and J 2 bases short, with 11 bases between.

The V call is TRBV5-1, the J call TRBJ2-5; D may be TRBD2 (5 bases). This CDR3 comprises 15 residues. CDR1 is SGHRS, CDR2 YFSETQ, per germline. V shed 2 bases and J shed 0 bases, with 11 bases lying between them. CDR3 sequence reads: CASSFIGSDQETQYF. In nucleotides, the CDR3 is TGCGCCAGCAGCTTTATTGGTAGCGACCAAGAGACCCAGTACTTC.

The genes are TRBV11-2 and TRBJ2-7; 10 bases map to TRBD2. The CDR3 is made up of 18 amino acids. With V trimmed by 6 bases and J by 3 bases, 17 bases remained unmatched. The germline gives CDR1 SGHAT, CDR2 FQNNGV. This chain's CDR3 is CASRPAPGTSVNHYEQYF. The DNA for the CDR3 is TGTGCCAGCAGGCCCGCTCCCGGGACTAGCGTAAATCACTACGAGCAGTACTTC.

This rearrangement joins TRBV18 to TRBJ2-1; 11 bases line up with TRBD2. The CDR3 spans 16 residues. Germline trimming cut 3 bases from V and 9 bases from J; bases unmatched to any gene: 10. CDR1 KGHSH and CDR2 LQKENI come from the germline V gene. This CDR3 reads CASSPTLAGVAGEQFF. The DNA for the CDR3 is TGTGCCAGCTCACCCACACTAGCGGGAGTGGCTGGTGAGCAGTTCTTC.